This T cell receptor (beta chain) was identified during a study of T cell responses to AZD1222 COVID-19 vaccine. The method was immunoSEQ multiplex PCR; TCRdb's version includes in-frame clones alone and lacks a portion of them. Of some 150,000 clones in the sample, more than 85% were seen once. The CDR3 consists of 14 residues. CDR1 and CDR2 from the germline V gene are SGDLS and YYNGEE. Trimming cost V 4 bases and J 6 bases, with 17 bases left between them. Points on this clone: As yet, its antigen is unknown.

Study-level points and caveats: Across spike, vaccine-associated CD4 TCRs were found, dominant at 160-218 and 743-854.

Sequences were derived from peripheral blood, sampled 28 days after the second AZD1222 dose. This receptor was identified in an adult who received the AZD1222 COVID-19 vaccine. The genes are TRBV9 and TRBJ2-7; D possibly corresponds to TRBD2 (6 bases). The CDR3 coding sequence is TGTGCCAGCAGCCCAAGAATCGGGGGTCTCGAGCAGTACTTC. Translated, it gives CASSPRIGGLEQYF.